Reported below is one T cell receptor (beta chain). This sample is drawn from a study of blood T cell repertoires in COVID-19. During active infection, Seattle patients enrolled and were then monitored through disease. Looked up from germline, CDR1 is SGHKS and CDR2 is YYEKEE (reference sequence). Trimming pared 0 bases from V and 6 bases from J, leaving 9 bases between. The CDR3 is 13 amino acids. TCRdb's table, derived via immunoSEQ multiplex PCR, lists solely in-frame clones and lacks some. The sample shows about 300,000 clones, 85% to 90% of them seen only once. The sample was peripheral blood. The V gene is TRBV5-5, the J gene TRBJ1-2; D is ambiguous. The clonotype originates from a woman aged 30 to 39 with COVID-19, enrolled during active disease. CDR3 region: CASSLGPEDGYTF. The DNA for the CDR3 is TGTGCCAGCAGCTTGGGTCCTGAGGATGGCTACACCTTC.